These 8 T cell receptor beta chains were sequenced from one sample in a study of beta chain features in type 1 diabetes. The authors reverse transcribed all of the isolated RNA, so sequencing captured expressed TCRB transcripts. Using immunoSEQ multiplex PCR, the repertoire was profiled, and TCRdb retains in-frame clones only, with some absent. The table has hundreds of thousands of clones, about 30% seen once; the top ten hold around 0.065%. The specimen was naive CD4+ T cells from blood. The receptors here all came from a man younger than 35 in good health.

The chain uses TRBV6-5 and TRBJ1-2, with 7 bases that match TRBD1. Unmatched junction bases numbered 6, after V lost 4 bases and J lost 4 bases. CDR1 MNHEY and CDR2 SVGAGI come from the germline V gene. The CDR3 covers 14 residues. CDR3 residues: CASSSFDRVYGYTF. CDR3 sequence (DNA): TGTGCCAGCAGTTCCTTTGACAGGGTCTATGGCTACACCTTC.

This sequence joins TRBV12-5 and TRBJ2-1; D gene ambiguous. Germline loops: CDR1 LGHNT, CDR2 FRNRAP. The CDR3 loop spans 11 amino acids. V was pared by 5 bases and J by 10 bases, with 9 bases between. Here the CDR3 DNA reads TGTGCTAGTGGTACCGAGAGGGAGCAGTTCTTC. It encodes CASGTEREQFF.

This rearrangement joins TRBV30 to TRBJ1-2, with D possibly matching TRBD1 (5 bases). The CDR3 is 14 amino acids. Germline CDR1 GTSNPN, CDR2 SVGIG (reference sequence). Trimming stripped 0 bases from V and 4 bases from J, with 12 bases between. For the CDR3, the DNA is TGTGCCTGGAGTGTACCAGGGTTGAGCTATGGCTACACCTTC. Amino acid sequence: CAWSVPGLSYGYTF.

V is TRBV7-9 and J is TRBJ2-3, with 7 bases that match TRBD2. J lost 6 bases, V lost 5 bases, and 5 bases had no gene match. The CDR3 has 13 residues. Germline V lookup: CDR1 SEHNR, CDR2 FQNEAQ (reference sequence). CDR3 loop: CASSQSGADTQYF. CDR3 sequence (DNA): TGTGCCAGCAGCCAGAGCGGGGCCGATACGCAGTATTTT.

This clone was seen a few times. This chain links TRBV7-2 with TRBJ1-2; 8 nucleotides agree with TRBD1. Trimming cost V 4 bases and J 10 bases; bases outside gene matches: 8. Germline-derived CDR1 and CDR2 are SGHTA and FQGNSA. This CDR3 comprises 13 residues. The CDR3 sequence is CASSSRQGNPYTF. CDR3 nucleotide sequence: TGTGCCAGCAGCTCCCGACAGGGGAATCCCTACACCTTC.

V and J are TRBV30 and TRBJ1-1, with D tentatively TRBD1 (5 bases). V lost 0 bases and J 4 bases, leaving 9 bases between the germline ends. The V gene's germline CDR1 is GTSNPN and CDR2 SVGIG (reference sequence). The CDR3 totals 13 residues. CDR3 amino acids: CAWSVTGITEAFF. The CDR3 DNA follows: TGTGCCTGGAGTGTCACAGGCATCACTGAAGCTTTCTTT.

To note about this clone: This sample also contains other DNA sequences that code for the same CDR3. The V call is TRBV18, the J call TRBJ2-5, with TRBD2 as a possible D gene (6 bases). The germline V gene has CDR1 KGHSH and CDR2 LQKENI. Trimming stripped 6 bases from V and 3 bases from J, with 11 bases between. The CDR3 sequence is 13 residues long. This CDR3 is CASSAGLEETQYF. For the CDR3, the DNA is TGTGCCAGCTCTGCGGGGCTAGAAGAGACCCAGTACTTC.

V usage is TRBV25-1 and J usage is TRBJ2-1, with D possibly being TRBD2 (6 bases). V lost 5 bases to trimming and J lost 7 bases, with 15 bases between them. There are 14 residues in the CDR3. Per the germline V gene, CDR1 is MGHDK and CDR2 is SYGVNS. Here the CDR3 reads CASSLELALNEQFF. The CDR3 DNA reads TGTGCCAGCAGTTTGGAGCTAGCGTTGAATGAGCAGTTCTTC.